The sequence of this T cell receptor beta chain was determined in a study of shared clonotypes between healthy human individuals. Trimming stripped 3 bases from V and 8 bases from J, with 16 bases between. Germline loops: CDR1 SEHNR, CDR2 FQNEAQ (reference sequence). CDR3 length equals 14 residues. The test was conducted at deep level. Clones were read by immunoSEQ multiplex PCR, and TCRdb kept only the in-frame ones, dropping some. The sample consists of around 2.5 million clones, over 85% of them appearing once. Sequences were obtained from naive CD4+ T cells from PBMCs. The subset denotes: CD45RA+ positively selected. The TCR originated in a young man in good health. Some clones in this sample may be carry-over from other donors' samples. V is TRBV7-9 and J is TRBJ2-5; possible D gene TRBD2, 6 bases. This CDR3 is CASSFSGGAATQYF. CDR3 DNA sequence: TGTGCCAGCAGCTTCTCCGGAGGGGCGGCCACCCAGTACTTC.